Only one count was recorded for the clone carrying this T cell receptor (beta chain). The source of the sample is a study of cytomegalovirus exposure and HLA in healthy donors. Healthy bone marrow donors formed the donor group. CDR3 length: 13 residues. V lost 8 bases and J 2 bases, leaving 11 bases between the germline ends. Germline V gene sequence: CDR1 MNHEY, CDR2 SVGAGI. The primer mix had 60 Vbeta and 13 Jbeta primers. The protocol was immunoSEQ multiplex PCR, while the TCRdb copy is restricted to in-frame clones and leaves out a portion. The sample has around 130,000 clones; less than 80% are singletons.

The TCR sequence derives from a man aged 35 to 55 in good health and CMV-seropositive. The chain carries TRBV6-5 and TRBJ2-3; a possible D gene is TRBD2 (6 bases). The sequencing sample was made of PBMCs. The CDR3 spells CASGAGDTDTQYF. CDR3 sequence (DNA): TGTGCCAGCGGAGCGGGTGACACAGATACGCAGTATTTT.